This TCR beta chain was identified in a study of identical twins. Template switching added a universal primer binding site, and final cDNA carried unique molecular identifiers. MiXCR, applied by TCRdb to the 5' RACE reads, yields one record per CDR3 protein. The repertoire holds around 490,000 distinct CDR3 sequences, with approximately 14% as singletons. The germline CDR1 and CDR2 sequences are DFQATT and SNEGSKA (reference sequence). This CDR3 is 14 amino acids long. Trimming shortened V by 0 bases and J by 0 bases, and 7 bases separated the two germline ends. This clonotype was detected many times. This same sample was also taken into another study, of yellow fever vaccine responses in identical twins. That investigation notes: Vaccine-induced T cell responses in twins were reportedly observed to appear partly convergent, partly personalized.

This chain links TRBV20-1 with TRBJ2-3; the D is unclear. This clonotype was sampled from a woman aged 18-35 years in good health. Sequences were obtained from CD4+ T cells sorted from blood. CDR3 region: CSARDSRSTDTQYF. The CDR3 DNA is TGCAGTGCTAGAGATAGCAGGAGCACAGATACGCAGTATTTT.